This T cell receptor (beta chain) stems from a study of T cell responses to AZD1222 COVID-19 vaccine. Pooled together were second doses at about 4 or about 12 weeks. The CDR3 totals 14 residues. The V gene's germline CDR1 is LNHDA and CDR2 SQIVND (reference sequence). With 2 bases removed from V and 2 bases from J, the gap between germline ends came to 10 bases. Profiling relied on immunoSEQ multiplex PCR, and the TCRdb table lists in-frame clones only, not all of them. The sample has about 140,000 clones, 90% to 95% seen once. V gene TRBV19 combines with J gene TRBJ2-7; possible D gene TRBD1, 5 bases. This clonotype was sampled from an adult who received the AZD1222 COVID-19 vaccine. The specimen comprised peripheral blood, sampled 28 days after the second AZD1222 dose. The CDR3: CASSIQKGPYEQYF. In nucleotides, the CDR3 is TGTGCCAGTAGTATACAGAAGGGGCCCTACGAGCAGTACTTC.